This T cell receptor (beta chain) came from a study of T cell clonotyping in hematopoietic cell transplantation (dated by TCRdb to 2020 to 2022). In terms of the full investigation: The study collected 120 to 150 blood samples from 35 consecutive transplant recipients and their related donors. Patient recruitment ran from 2015 to early 2017, and follow-up continued until late 2020 or death.

The sample's time point label, decoded: 30 days after allo-HCT. Blood samples were obtained from recipients approximately 28 days before transplant and at days 30, 100 and 180 after transplant. Nuclei Lysis Solution was used to extract genomic DNA from fresh or cryopreserved unfractionated peripheral blood mononuclear cells. To note about this clone: The clone's antigen remains unknown. Nothing much larger sits one base from this clone, and base qualities are not available.

On the study overall, not on this receptor specifically: The sample size was limited, and CD4 and CD8 repertoire contributions could not be separated because cells were not sorted. After transplant, TCR diversity in recipients dropped, and pathologically expanded clonotypes climbed progressively between day 30 and day 180. Just a small fraction of recipient repertoires overlapped with donor repertoires, and more than 97% appeared de novo at the given depth. Donor and pretransplant recipient Inverse Simpson Index values predicted broader posttransplant TCR repertoire diversity.

TCR beta CDR3 regions were amplified from genomic DNA with the immunoSEQ assay, a bias-controlled multiplex PCR using V- and J-specific primers. A proprietary barcode and Illumina adapter sequences were added to the CDR3 amplicons in a second PCR step. An Illumina MiSeq instrument was used for sequencing of the CDR3 libraries. The authors' analysis ran thus. immunoSEQ Analyzer 3.0 was used for export and quality control, with R Bioconductor and Immunarch used for downstream analyses. Only productive rearrangements in the normalized downsampled data set went into calculating the repertoire metrics. Pathologically expanded clonotypes were defined as those larger than 5 templates in the normalized cohort. Repertoire diversity was measured with the Inverse Simpson Index. To capture all clonotypes, the CMV-specificity analyses were run on the non-normalized data set. The immuneACCESS repertoire file appears here via TCRdb, limited to in-frame rearrangements. These files lack a portion of the clones; in checked studies, under half of the deficit traces to unresolved V genes, and the cause of the others is not known. That table is the source of V, J and clone size, and D and trimming were worked out from the DNA. This sample holds 7,000 or so clones; around 89% were observed only once. The ten largest clonotypes hold approximately 4.8% of the sample.

The cysteine opens and the phenylalanine closes a CDR3 of 15 amino acids. Here the CDR3 DNA is all that survives: 45 bases in frame from base 1. V is trimmed back by 5 bases and J by 6 bases, and the junction contains 10 bases that no gene match accounts for. Per the germline V gene, MNHEY is the CDR1 and SVGAGI is the CDR2. This TCR was sampled from a female patient aged 50-59 years who had an allogeneic stem cell transplant from an unrelated donor, so the T cells may come from the graft donor. Some clones in this sample may be carry-over from other donors' samples. Here the chain combines TRBV6-5 and TRBJ1-1, with 9 central nucleotides matching TRBD1. The source material was PBMCs, sampled 30 days after allogeneic stem cell transplant. The DNA is as follows: TGTGCCAGCAGTGCCCACAGGGGGCCTGGCGCTGAAGCTTTCTTT. This codes for CASSAHRGPGAEAFF.